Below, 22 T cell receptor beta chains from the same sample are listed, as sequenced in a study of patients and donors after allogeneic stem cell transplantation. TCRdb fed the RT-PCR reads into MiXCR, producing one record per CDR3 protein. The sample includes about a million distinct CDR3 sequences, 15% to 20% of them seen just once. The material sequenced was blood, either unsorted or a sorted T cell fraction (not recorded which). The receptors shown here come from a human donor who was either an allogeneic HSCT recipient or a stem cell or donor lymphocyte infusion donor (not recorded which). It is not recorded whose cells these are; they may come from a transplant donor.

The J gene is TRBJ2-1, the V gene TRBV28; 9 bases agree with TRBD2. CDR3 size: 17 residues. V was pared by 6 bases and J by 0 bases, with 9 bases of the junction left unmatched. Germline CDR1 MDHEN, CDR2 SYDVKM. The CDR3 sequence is CASSDLKAGGSYNEQFF. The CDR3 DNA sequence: TGTGCCAGCAGCGACCTTAAAGCGGGAGGCTCCTACAATGAGCAGTTCTTC.

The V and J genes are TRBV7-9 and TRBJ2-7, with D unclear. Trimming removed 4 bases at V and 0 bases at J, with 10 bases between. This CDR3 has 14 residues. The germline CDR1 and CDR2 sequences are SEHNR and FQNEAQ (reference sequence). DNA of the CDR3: TGTGCCAGCAGCTCCCGGACGATCTCCTACGAGCAGTACTTC. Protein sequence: CASSSRTISYEQYF.

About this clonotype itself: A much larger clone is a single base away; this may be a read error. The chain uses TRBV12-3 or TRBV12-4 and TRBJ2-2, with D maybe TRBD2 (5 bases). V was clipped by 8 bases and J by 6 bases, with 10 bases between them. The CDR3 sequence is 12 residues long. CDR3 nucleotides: TGTGCCAGCGGGAGTTCAGCCGGGGAGCTGTTTTTT. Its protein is CASGSSAGELFF.

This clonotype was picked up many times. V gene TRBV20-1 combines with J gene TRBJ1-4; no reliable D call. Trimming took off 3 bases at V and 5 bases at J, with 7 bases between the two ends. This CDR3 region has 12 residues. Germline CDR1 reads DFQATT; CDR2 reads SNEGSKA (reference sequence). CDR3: CSASGRNEKLFF. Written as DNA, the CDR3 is TGCAGTGCTAGCGGGCGGAATGAAAAACTGTTTTTT.

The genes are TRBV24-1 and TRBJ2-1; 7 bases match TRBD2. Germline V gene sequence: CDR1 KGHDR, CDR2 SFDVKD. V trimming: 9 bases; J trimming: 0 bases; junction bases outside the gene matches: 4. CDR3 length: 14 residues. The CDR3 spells CATGSSGSYNEQFF. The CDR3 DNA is TGTGCCACCGGCTCTAGCGGCTCCTACAATGAGCAGTTCTTC.

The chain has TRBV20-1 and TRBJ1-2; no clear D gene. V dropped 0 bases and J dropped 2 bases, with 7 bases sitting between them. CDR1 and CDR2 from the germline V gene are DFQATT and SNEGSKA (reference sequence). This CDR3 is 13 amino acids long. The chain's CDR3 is CSARDKSNYGYTF. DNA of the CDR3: TGCAGTGCTAGAGATAAGTCGAACTATGGCTACACCTTC.

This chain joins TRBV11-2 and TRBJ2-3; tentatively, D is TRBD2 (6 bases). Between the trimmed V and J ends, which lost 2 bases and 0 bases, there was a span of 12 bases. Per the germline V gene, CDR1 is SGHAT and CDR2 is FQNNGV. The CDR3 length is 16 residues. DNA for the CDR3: TGTGCCAGCAGCTTATTCCCCCTAGCGAGCACAGATACGCAGTATTTT. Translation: CASSLFPLASTDTQYF.

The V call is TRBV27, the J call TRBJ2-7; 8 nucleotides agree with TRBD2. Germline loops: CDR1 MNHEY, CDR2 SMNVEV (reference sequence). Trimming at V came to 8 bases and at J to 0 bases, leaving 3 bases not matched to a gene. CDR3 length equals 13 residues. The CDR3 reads CASQGLDSYEQYF. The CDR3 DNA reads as TGTGCCAGCCAGGGACTAGACTCCTACGAGCAGTACTTC.

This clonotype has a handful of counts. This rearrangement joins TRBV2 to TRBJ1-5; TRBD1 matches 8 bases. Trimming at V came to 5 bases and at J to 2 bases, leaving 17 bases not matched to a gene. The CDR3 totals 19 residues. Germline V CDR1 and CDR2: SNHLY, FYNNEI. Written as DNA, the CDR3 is TGTGCCAGCAGTCACCACCCAGCCCGGGACAGGTACCGCAATCAGCCCCAGCATTTT. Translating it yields CASSHHPARDRYRNQPQHF.

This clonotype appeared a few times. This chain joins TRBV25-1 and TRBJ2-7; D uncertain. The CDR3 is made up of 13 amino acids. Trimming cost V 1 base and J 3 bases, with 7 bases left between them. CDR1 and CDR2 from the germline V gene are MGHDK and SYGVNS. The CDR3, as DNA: TGTGCCAGCAGTGAATCGCCGCTCTACGAGCAGTACTTC. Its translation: CASSESPLYEQYF.

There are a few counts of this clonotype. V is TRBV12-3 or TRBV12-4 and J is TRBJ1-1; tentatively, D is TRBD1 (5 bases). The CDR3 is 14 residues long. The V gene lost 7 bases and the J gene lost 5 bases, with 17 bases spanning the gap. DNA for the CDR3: TGTGCCAGCACCGGGGGGGGAGTGAGGACTGAAGCTTTCTTT. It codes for CASTGGGVRTEAFF.

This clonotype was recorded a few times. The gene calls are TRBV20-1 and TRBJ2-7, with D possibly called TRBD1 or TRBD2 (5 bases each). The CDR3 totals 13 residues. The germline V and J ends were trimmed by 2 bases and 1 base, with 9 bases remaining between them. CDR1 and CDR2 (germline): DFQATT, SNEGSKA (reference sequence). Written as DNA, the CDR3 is TGCAGTGCTAGAATGGGGGAGTCCTACGAGCAGTACTTC. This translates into CSARMGESYEQYF.

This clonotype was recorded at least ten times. For the CDR3, the DNA is TGCAGTGCACTCGGACTTGGGGCCACTGAAGCTTTCTTT. Its translation is CSALGLGATEAFF. This chain uses TRBV20-1 with TRBJ1-1; D possibly corresponds to TRBD1 (5 bases). The V and J ends lost 6 bases and 4 bases respectively, with 15 bases between them. Germline V lookup: CDR1 DFQATT, CDR2 SNEGSKA (reference sequence). The CDR3 spans 13 residues.

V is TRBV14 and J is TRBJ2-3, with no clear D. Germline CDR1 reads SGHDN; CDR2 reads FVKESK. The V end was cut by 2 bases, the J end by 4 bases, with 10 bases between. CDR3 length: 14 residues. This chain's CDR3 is CASSQWLIPDTQYF. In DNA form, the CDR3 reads TGTGCCAGCAGCCAATGGCTAATTCCAGATACGCAGTATTTT.

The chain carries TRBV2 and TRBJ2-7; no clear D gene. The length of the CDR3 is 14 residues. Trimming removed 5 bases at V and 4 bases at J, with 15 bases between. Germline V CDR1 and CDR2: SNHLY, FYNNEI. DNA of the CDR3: TGTGCCAGCAGTCAGGAGCACCTACAGTACGAGCAGTACTTC. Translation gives CASSQEHLQYEQYF. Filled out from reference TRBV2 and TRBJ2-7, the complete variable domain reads EPEVTQTPSHQVTQMGQEVILRCVPISNHLYFYWYRQILGQKVEFLVSFYNNEISEKSEIFDDQFSVERPDGSNFTLKIRSTKLEDSAMYFCASSQEHLQYEQYFGPGTRLTVT.

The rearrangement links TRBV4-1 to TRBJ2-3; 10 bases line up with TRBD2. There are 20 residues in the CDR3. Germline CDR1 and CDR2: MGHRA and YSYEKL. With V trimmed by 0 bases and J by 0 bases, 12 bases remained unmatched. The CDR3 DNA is TGCGCCAGCAGCCAAGATGCGGGGCTAGCGGGAGTTTCTAGCACAGATACGCAGTATTTT. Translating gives CASSQDAGLAGVSSTDTQYF.

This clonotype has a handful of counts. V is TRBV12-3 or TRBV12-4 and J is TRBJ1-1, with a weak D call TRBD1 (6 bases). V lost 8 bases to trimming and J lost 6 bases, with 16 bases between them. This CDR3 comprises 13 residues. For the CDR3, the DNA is TGTGCCAGCGGGAGGGGGGGCTTGGCTGAAGCTTTCTTT. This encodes CASGRGGLAEAFF.

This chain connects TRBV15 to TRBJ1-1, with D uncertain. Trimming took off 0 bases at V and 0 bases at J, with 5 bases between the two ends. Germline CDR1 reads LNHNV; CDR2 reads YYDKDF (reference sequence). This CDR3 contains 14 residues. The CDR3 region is CATSRDSMNTEAFF. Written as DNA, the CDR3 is TGTGCCACCAGCAGAGACAGCATGAACACTGAAGCTTTCTTT.

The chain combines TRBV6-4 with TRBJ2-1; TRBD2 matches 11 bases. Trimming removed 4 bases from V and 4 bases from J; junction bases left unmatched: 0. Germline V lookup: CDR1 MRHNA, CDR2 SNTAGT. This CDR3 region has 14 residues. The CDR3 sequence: CASSASGGYNEQFF. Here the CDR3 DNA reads TGTGCCAGCAGTGCTAGCGGGGGGTACAATGAGCAGTTCTTC.

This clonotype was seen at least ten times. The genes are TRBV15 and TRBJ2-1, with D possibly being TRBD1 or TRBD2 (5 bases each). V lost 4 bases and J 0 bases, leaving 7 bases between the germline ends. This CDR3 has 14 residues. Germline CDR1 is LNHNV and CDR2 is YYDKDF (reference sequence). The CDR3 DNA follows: TGTGCCACCAGCACAGGGAGCTCCTACAATGAGCAGTTCTTC. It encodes CATSTGSSYNEQFF.

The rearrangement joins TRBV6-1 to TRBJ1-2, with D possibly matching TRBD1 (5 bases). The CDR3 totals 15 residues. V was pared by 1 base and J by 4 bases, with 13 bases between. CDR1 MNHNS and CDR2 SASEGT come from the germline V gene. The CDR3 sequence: CASSEVWNGAYGYTF. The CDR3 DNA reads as TGTGCCAGCAGTGAAGTCTGGAATGGGGCCTATGGCTACACCTTC.

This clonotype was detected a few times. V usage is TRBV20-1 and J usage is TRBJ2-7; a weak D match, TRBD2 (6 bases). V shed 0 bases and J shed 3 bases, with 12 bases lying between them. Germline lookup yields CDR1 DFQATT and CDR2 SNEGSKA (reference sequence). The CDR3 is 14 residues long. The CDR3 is CSARDPGAHYEQYF. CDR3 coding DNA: TGCAGTGCTAGAGATCCGGGAGCCCACTACGAGCAGTACTTC.